These T cell receptor beta chains were read from a single sample in a study of T cells in Graves' hyperthyroidism and ophthalmopathy. TCRdb called the multiplex PCR reads again in MiXCR, with one record for every CDR3 protein. Counted here are 350,000 or so distinct CDR3 sequences, 15% to 20% occurring once; the ten biggest clones make up 15%. What was sequenced was blood. The receptors were sampled from a middle-aged woman with Graves' ophthalmopathy. Both conserved end residues are part of each CDR3. The order of the fields is J gene, D gene, V gene, CDR3 length, clone size, CDR3 protein, CDR3 DNA. D genes are given only for firm matches. Part of the rows lack a size; the others show once, few, many or a class for expanded clones.

TRBJ1-2 - TRBV19 13 - CASSIRQYYGYTF TGTGCCAGTAGTATAAGGCAGTACTATGGCTACACCTTC
TRBJ1-1 - TRBV29-1 13 many CSVEDLGQGEAFF TGCAGCGTTGAAGATCTTGGGCAGGGGGAAGCTTTCTTT
TRBJ1-6 - TRBV28 12 many CASITGSSPLHF TGTGCCAGCATTACAGGATCTTCACCCCTCCACTTT
TRBJ1-2 - TRBV28 13 many CASSGHENYGYTF TGTGCCAGCAGTGGTCACGAGAACTATGGCTACACCTTC
TRBJ2-7 - TRBV5-1 14 many CASSLGQSSREQYF TGCGCCAGCAGCTTGGGACAGAGTTCGCGGGAGCAGTACTTC
TRBJ1-1 - TRBV14 14 many CASSHPDRKPEAFF TGTGCCAGCAGCCACCCGGACAGAAAACCTGAAGCTTTCTTT
TRBJ2-7 - TRBV20-1 15 many CSARDLEVGGYEQYF TGCAGTGCTAGAGATCTAGAAGTTGGAGGCTACGAGCAGTACTTC
TRBJ1-3 - TRBV6-5 13 many CASNSFSGNTIYF TGTGCCAGCAACAGCTTCTCTGGAAACACCATATATTTT
TRBJ1-1 - TRBV11-3 14 many CASSPGAVNTEAFF TGTGCCAGCAGCCCCGGGGCCGTTAACACTGAAGCTTTCTTT
TRBJ1-1 - TRBV12-3/TRBV12-4 15 many CASSLAGRALTEAFF TGTGCCAGCAGTTTAGCTGGCAGGGCTCTGACTGAAGCTTTCTTT
TRBJ1-5 - TRBV28 11 many CASSQLGPQHF TGTGCCAGCAGTCAGTTAGGGCCCCAGCATTTT
TRBJ2-6 - TRBV25-1 13 many CASSPGGANVLTF TGTGCCAGCAGCCCTGGTGGGGCCAACGTCCTGACTTTC
TRBJ2-1 TRBD1 TRBV6-2/TRBV6-3 15 - CASSYRVTGDREQFF TGTGCCAGCAGCTACCGGGTAACAGGGGATAGAGAGCAGTTCTTC
TRBJ2-7 TRBD2 TRBV11-2 14 many CASSLVGGPYEQYF TGTGCCAGCAGCTTAGTGGGAGGGCCGTACGAGCAGTACTTC
TRBJ1-1 TRBD1 TRBV7-2 14 many CASRSTGRGTEAFF TGTGCCAGCCGCTCGACAGGGAGGGGGACTGAAGCTTTCTTT
TRBJ1-1 TRBD1 TRBV29-1 13 many CSGRDRERIEAFF TGCAGCGGTCGGGACAGGGAGAGGATTGAAGCTTTCTTT
TRBJ1-5 - TRBV7-2 16 - CASSLASPGATQPQPF TGTGCCAGCAGCTTAGCGAGTCCGGGGGCTACACAGCCCCAGCCTTTT
TRBJ1-1 - TRBV11-1 16 many CASSPIPRGMNTEAFF TGTGCCAGCAGCCCCATCCCTCGTGGGATGAACACTGAAGCTTTCTTT
TRBJ2-7 - TRBV6-5 15 few CASSYTTRAGNEQYF TGTGCCAGCAGTTACACCACCCGGGCAGGGAACGAGCAGTACTTC
TRBJ2-5 - TRBV6-5 15 many CASSYSQGTKETQYF TGTGCCAGCAGTTACTCCCAGGGGACGAAAGAGACCCAGTACTTC
TRBJ1-1 - TRBV19 16 - CASSIYGGAEGTEAFF TGTGCCAGTAGTATTTATGGGGGGGCGGAGGGCACTGAAGCTTTCTTT
TRBJ2-7 TRBD2 TRBV6-1 14 - CASTSTGRAWEQYF TGTGCCAGCACATCTACCGGGAGGGCGTGGGAGCAGTACTTC
TRBJ1-1 - TRBV19 14 many CASKTPGLNTEAFF TGTGCCAGTAAGACTCCGGGCCTGAACACTGAAGCTTTCTTT
TRBJ2-7 - TRBV15 14 many CATSRDGERYEQYF TGTGCCACCAGCAGAGATGGAGAGAGGTACGAGCAGTACTTC
TRBJ1-2 - TRBV6-1 14 - CASDTGRVDYGYTF TGTGCCAGCGATACGGGTAGGGTCGACTATGGCTACACCTTC
TRBJ2-7 - TRBV13 14 many CASSSGDLSHEQYF TGTGCCAGCAGCTCCGGGGACCTTTCTCACGAGCAGTACTTC
TRBJ2-7 TRBD2 TRBV29-1 13 many CSVVLREEYEQYF TGCAGCGTTGTTTTGCGGGAGGAATACGAGCAGTACTTC
TRBJ2-2 - TRBV12-3/TRBV12-4 15 many CASTGARGYTGELFF TGTGCCAGCACCGGCGCCCGAGGGTACACCGGGGAGCTGTTTTTT
TRBJ1-1 - TRBV12-3/TRBV12-4 14 many CASKVVGLGEEAFF TGTGCCAGCAAGGTTGTGGGTTTGGGGGAAGAAGCTTTCTTT
TRBJ1-2 TRBD1 TRBV6-1 14 many CASSGRDSDYGYTF TGTGCCAGCAGTGGAAGGGACAGTGACTATGGCTACACCTTC
TRBJ2-7 - TRBV25-1 13 many CASSEDAYYEQYF TGTGCCAGCAGTGAGGACGCCTACTACGAGCAGTACTTC
TRBJ2-5 TRBD1 TRBV24-1 16 - CATSDFSTGDRETQYF TGTGCCACCAGTGATTTCTCGACAGGGGACCGGGAGACCCAGTACTTC
TRBJ1-2 - TRBV6-2/TRBV6-3 13 many CASRRTAEIDYTF TGTGCCAGCAGGCGGACAGCGGAAATAGACTACACCTTC
TRBJ2-5 TRBD1 TRBV12-3/TRBV12-4 16 - CASSSPADRGGETQYF TGTGCCAGCAGTTCTCCTGCGGACAGGGGTGGGGAGACCCAGTACTTC
TRBJ2-7 TRBD1 TRBV12-3/TRBV12-4 14 many CASSGTGKVDEQYF TGTGCCAGCAGCGGGACAGGGAAGGTGGACGAGCAGTACTTC
TRBJ2-2 - TRBV7-2 15 many CASSNPTGNTGELFF TGTGCCAGCAGCAACCCGACAGGGAACACCGGGGAGCTGTTTTTT
TRBJ1-1 TRBD1 TRBV7-2 13 many CASSLGDRGEAFF TGTGCCAGCAGCTTAGGAGACAGGGGAGAAGCTTTCTTT
TRBJ1-2 - TRBV12-3/TRBV12-4 12 many CACSYSRGGYTF TGTGCCTGCAGTTACTCCAGGGGCGGCTACACCTTC
TRBJ2-5 - TRBV19 17 many CASSILPDSGSQETQYF TGTGCCAGTAGTATTCTCCCGGACAGTGGGAGCCAAGAGACCCAGTACTTC
TRBJ1-1 - TRBV20-1 11 many CSALYAGRAFF TGCAGTGCTCTGTATGCAGGGCGGGCTTTCTTT
TRBJ1-2 TRBD1 TRBV28 14 few CASSRDRLGYGYTF TGTGCCAGCAGCCGGGACAGGTTGGGGTATGGCTACACCTTC
TRBJ2-6 - TRBV6-2/TRBV6-3 16 many CASSAWRRSGANVLTF TGTGCCAGCAGTGCATGGAGGCGCTCGGGGGCCAACGTCCTGACTTTC
TRBJ1-2 - TRBV27 13 many CASRVSEAYGYTF TGTGCCAGCAGAGTATCTGAAGCCTATGGCTACACCTTC
TRBJ1-1 - TRBV5-1 13 many CASSLIFGTEAFF TGCGCCAGCAGCTTGATCTTCGGGACTGAAGCTTTCTTT
TRBJ2-5 - TRBV2 16 many CASRLSSASTQETQYF TGTGCCAGCAGACTTTCTAGCGCCTCAACACAAGAGACCCAGTACTTC
TRBJ2-7 - TRBV30 12 many CAWRDVDHEQYF TGTGCCTGGAGAGACGTGGACCACGAGCAGTACTTC
TRBJ2-5 TRBD1 TRBV30 13 - CAWRVGQEETQYF TGTGCCTGGAGAGTAGGACAGGAAGAGACCCAGTACTTC
TRBJ2-2 - TRBV28 12 - CASGKVTGELFF TGTGCCAGCGGTAAAGTCACCGGGGAGCTGTTTTTT
TRBJ1-1 TRBD1 TRBV20-1 15 many CSVLTGERVNTEAFF TGCAGTGTCCTGACAGGGGAACGCGTGAACACTGAAGCTTTCTTT
TRBJ2-7 - TRBV20-1 15 few CSAGDPAGISYEQYF TGCAGTGCTGGAGACCCCGCCGGGATCTCCTACGAGCAGTACTTC
TRBJ2-7 - TRBV12-3/TRBV12-4 13 many CASSPPGRYEQYF TGTGCCAGCAGCCCGCCTGGGAGGTACGAGCAGTACTTC
TRBJ2-7 TRBD2 TRBV12-3/TRBV12-4 16 many CASSLVTSGPLYEQYF TGTGCCAGCAGCCTAGTGACTAGCGGTCCTTTGTACGAGCAGTACTTC
TRBJ1-1 - TRBV12-3/TRBV12-4 12 - CASSLFSPPAFF TGTGCCAGCAGTTTATTTTCCCCCCCAGCTTTCTTT
TRBJ2-2 - TRBV20-1 18 few CSARGIWVGQQNTGELFF TGCAGTGCTAGAGGGATTTGGGTGGGGCAGCAGAACACCGGGGAGCTGTTTTTT
TRBJ1-2 - TRBV11-2 15 many CASSLGGTNADGYTF TGTGCCAGCAGCTTAGGAGGGACAAACGCCGATGGCTACACCTTC